This T cell receptor (beta chain) was sequenced during a study of CD8+ T cells in alopecia areata. Sequencing relied on a cDNA template that was reverse transcribed from extracted RNA. Sequenced by immunoSEQ multiplex PCR; TCRdb stores in-frame clones only, minus some. In the table there are roughly 140,000 clones, 65% to 90% of which are singletons. Germline CDR1 reads LNHDA; CDR2 reads SQIVND (reference sequence). The CDR3 covers 13 residues. V was cut by 6 bases and J by 3 bases, with 8 bases left in between. This clone was counted a few times. As to treatment: oral pan-JAK inhibitor, 5-10 mg twice daily.

The TCR originated in a human donor with alopecia areata. J is TRBJ2-2 and V is TRBV19; no firm D call. The source was CD8+ T cells sorted from blood, collected at week 4, from a patient treated with tofacitinib. The CDR3 spells CASRSWDTGELFF. CDR3 nucleotide sequence: TGTGCCAGTAGAAGTTGGGACACCGGGGAGCTGTTTTTT.